This TCR beta chain was recovered during a study of cytomegalovirus exposure and HLA in healthy donors. Study details: Earlier work reported roughly 120 million unique TCR beta sequences from some 170 million T cells.

The CDR3 is 16 residues long. The V and J ends lost 2 bases and 2 bases, in that order; junction bases with no gene match: 9. The germline V gene encodes CDR1 SGHRS and CDR2 YFSETQ. All donors participated as healthy donors of bone marrow. A multiplex PCR was run with 60 Vbeta primers and 13 Jbeta primers. Some clones are missing from TCRdb's copy, which holds only in-frame ones; the method was immunoSEQ multiplex PCR. The sample records 150,000 or so clones, roughly 80% being singletons. The receptor's source is a man aged 30-40 years in good health and CMV-seropositive. The specimen sequenced was PBMCs. The rearrangement links TRBV5-1 to TRBJ2-7; 8 nucleotides match TRBD1. The CDR3 loop is CASSLGGTTGAYEQYF. The CDR3 DNA reads as TGCGCCAGCAGCTTAGGCGGTACGACAGGGGCCTACGAGCAGTACTTC.